Below, 22 T cell receptor beta chains from the same sample are listed, as sequenced in a study of blood T cell repertoires in COVID-19. TCRdb keeps only in-frame clones here, not all; method: immunoSEQ multiplex PCR. The table has approximately 210,000 clones, less than 90% seen once. The sequenced sample consisted of peripheral blood. The receptors originated from a woman older than 75 with COVID-19, enrolled during active disease.

For this clone: The sample has other DNA sequences that encode this CDR3 too. The chain is built from TRBV28 and TRBJ1-1; possible D gene TRBD1, 5 bases. This CDR3 contains 13 residues. The germline V gene encodes CDR1 MDHEN and CDR2 SYDVKM. Trimming removed 3 bases from V and 2 bases from J, with 7 bases in between. This CDR3 is CASSLQGNTEAFF. In DNA form, the CDR3 reads TGTGCCAGCAGTTTGCAGGGCAACACTGAAGCTTTCTTT.

The gene calls are TRBV5-1 and TRBJ2-2; 8 nucleotides match TRBD2. The CDR3 extends over 15 amino acids. With V trimmed by 7 bases and J by 2 bases, 7 bases remained unmatched. Germline CDR1 is SGHRS and CDR2 is YFSETQ. The DNA of the CDR3 is TGCGCCAGCGGATTAGCGGGGAAAAACACCGGGGAGCTGTTTTTT. It yields the protein CASGLAGKNTGELFF.

This chain joins TRBV29-1 and TRBJ2-3, with 7 nucleotides matching TRBD2. V lost 3 bases to trimming and J lost 0 bases; unmatched junction nucleotides: 3. The CDR3 contains 14 residues. CDR1 and CDR2 from the germline V gene are SQVTM and ANQGSEA. For the CDR3, the DNA is TGCAGCGTTGAGGGAGGGAGGAGCACAGATACGCAGTATTTT. Translated, it gives CSVEGGRSTDTQYF.

CDR3 amino acids: CASSVEANTEAFF. Here the CDR3 DNA reads TGTGCCAGCAGCGTGGAGGCGAACACTGAAGCTTTCTTT. This chain joins TRBV9 and TRBJ1-1; no reliable D call. Germline CDR1 reads SGDLS; CDR2 reads YYNGEE. Trimming took 2 bases from V and 1 from J, leaving 6 bases between them. CDR3 length equals 13 residues.

V is TRBV9 and J is TRBJ2-1, with TRBD1 matching over 7 bases. Germline V gene sequence: CDR1 SGDLS, CDR2 YYNGEE. There are 14 residues in the CDR3. The ends lost 4 bases at V and 6 bases at J; junction bases unmatched: 7. The CDR3: CASSNRGPFNEQFF. The CDR3 nucleotides are TGTGCCAGCAGCAACAGGGGACCCTTCAATGAGCAGTTCTTC.

The V call is TRBV4-2, the J call TRBJ2-2, with TRBD2 matching over 11 bases. Trimming at V came to 0 bases and at J to 6 bases, leaving 6 bases not matched to a gene. The CDR3 is 17 residues long. Germline values: CDR1 LGHNA, CDR2 YNFKEQ. The CDR3 nucleotides read TGTGCCAGCAGCCAAGATTTAGCGGGGGGGCCGTCCGGGGAGCTGTTTTTT. Translated, it gives CASSQDLAGGPSGELFF.

V is TRBV15 and J is TRBJ1-3; 9 bases fit TRBD1. The J segment lost 4 bases and the V segment lost 3 bases, leaving 10 bases of the junction unmatched. Per the germline V gene, CDR1 is LNHNV and CDR2 is YYDKDF (reference sequence). The length of the CDR3 is 17 residues. In DNA form, the CDR3 reads TGTGCCACCAGCAGTCCCTTGGGACAGGGCAGGGGAAACACCATATATTTT. Protein: CATSSPLGQGRGNTIYF. The full variable domain, in which reference TRBV15 and TRBJ1-3 provide the parts outside the CDR3, is DAMVIQNPRYQVTQFGKPVTLSCSQTLNHNVMYWYQQKSSQAPKLLFHYYDKDFNNEADTPDNFQSRRPNTSFCFLDIRSPGLGDTAMYLCATSSPLGQGRGNTIYFGEGSWLTVV.

The V and J genes are TRBV19 and TRBJ1-2; TRBD1 matches 10 bases. The length of the CDR3 is 14 residues. Per the germline V gene, CDR1 is LNHDA and CDR2 is SQIVND (reference sequence). The J segment lost 8 bases and the V segment lost 5 bases, leaving 8 bases of the junction unmatched. The CDR3 region has the DNA TGTGCCAGTAGTCCGGGACAGGGGACATTCGGCTACACCTTC. Translated: CASSPGQGTFGYTF.

The V gene is TRBV10-1, the J gene TRBJ1-1; 7 bases map to TRBD1. Per the germline V gene, CDR1 is WNHNN and CDR2 is SYGVQD (reference sequence). The CDR3 extends over 13 amino acids. Trimming took 5 bases from V and 4 from J; bases not matched to a gene: 4. The CDR3 loop reads CASSTGESTEAFF. In DNA form, the CDR3 reads TGCGCCAGCAGTACAGGGGAGAGCACTGAAGCTTTCTTT.

The chain couples TRBV7-9 to TRBJ2-3; D possibly corresponds to TRBD1 (6 bases). V lost 2 bases, J lost 4 bases, and 13 bases lay in between. This CDR3 has 15 residues. The germline gives CDR1 SEHNR, CDR2 FQNEAQ (reference sequence). CDR3: CASSLQGQQSDTQYF. The CDR3 bases are TGTGCCAGCAGCTTACAGGGGCAACAGTCAGATACGCAGTATTTT.

The chain uses TRBV27 and TRBJ1-6; TRBD1 aligns across 10 bases. The trim removed 2 bases at V and 9 bases at J, leaving 7 bases unmatched. The CDR3 consists of 16 residues. Germline V gene data show CDR1 as MNHEY and CDR2 as SMNVEV (reference sequence). The CDR3 sequence: CASSLGTGALSSPLHF. CDR3 DNA sequence: TGTGCCAGCAGTTTAGGGACAGGGGCGTTGTCTTCACCCCTCCACTTT.

The chain employs TRBV5-4 and TRBJ1-1; the match to TRBD1 covers 11 bases. The CDR3 contains 15 residues. The V segment lost 4 bases and the J segment 4 bases; nucleotides outside the gene matches: 6. Germline values: CDR1 SGHNT, CDR2 YYREEE (reference sequence). The CDR3 loop reads CASSAAGTGGTEAFF. As DNA, the CDR3 is TGTGCCAGCAGCGCGGCCGGGACAGGGGGCACTGAAGCTTTCTTT.

This clone was counted a single time. CDR3 DNA: TGCGCCAGCACATATGGCTACACCTTC. Its translation is CASTYGYTF. The rearrangement uses TRBV4-3 and TRBJ1-2; no clear D gene. Trimming removed 7 bases from V and 5 bases from J, with 2 bases in between. Germline assignment: CDR1 LGHNA and CDR2 YSLEER. The CDR3 runs 9 residues.

The chain's CDR3 is CATNIHERGNQPQHF. The CDR3 nucleotides read TGTGCCACCAACATTCATGAGAGGGGCAATCAGCCCCAGCATTTT. The chain uses TRBV28 and TRBJ1-5; D remains ambiguous. Germline V gene lookup returns CDR1 MDHEN and CDR2 SYDVKM. CDR3 length equals 15 residues. Deletions cut 10 bases from V and 2 bases from J, with 18 bases between. The full variable domain, its missing parts supplied by reference TRBV28 and TRBJ1-5, is DVKVTQSSRYLVKRTGEKVFLECVQDMDHENMFWYRQDPGLGLRLIYFSYDVKMKEKGDIPEGYSVSREKKERFSLILESASTNQTSMYLCATNIHERGNQPQHFGDGTRLSIL.

The genes are TRBV10-1 and TRBJ1-4; D not resolved. This CDR3 has 14 residues. The ends were cut back, 7 bases at V and 3 bases at J, with 12 bases in the middle. CDR1 is WNHNN, CDR2 SYGVQD, per germline (reference sequence). In DNA, the CDR3 is TGCGCCAGCACTCGTCGGCGGGCTAATGAAAAACTGTTTTTT. This sequence encodes CASTRRRANEKLFF.

V is TRBV3-1 (or the pseudogene TRBV3-2) and J is TRBJ2-2, with 7 bases fitting TRBD2. The CDR3 has 14 residues. The germline gives CDR1 LGHDT, CDR2 YNNKEL (reference sequence). The J segment lost 5 bases and the V segment lost 2 bases, leaving 2 bases of the junction unmatched. CDR3 nucleotide sequence: TGTGCCAGCAGCCAACTGCGGGGGACCGGGGAGCTGTTTTTT. Its translation: CASSQLRGTGELFF.

The chain is built from TRBV10-2 and TRBJ1-1; 7 bases are shared with TRBD1. The CDR3 is 17 amino acids. Trimming cost V 3 bases and J 5 bases; bases outside gene matches: 15. CDR1 and CDR2 from the germline V gene are WSHSY and SAAADI. DNA for the CDR3: TGCGCCAGCAGTGAACTCAGGGGGTCACGAGTCGGTACTGAAGCTTTCTTT. Translating gives CASSELRGSRVGTEAFF.

In its sample, this clone was seen a few times. The chain is built from TRBV18 and TRBJ2-2; D might be TRBD1 (6 bases). The CDR3 is 14 residues long. V gave up 1 base and J gave up 7 bases, with 10 bases separating them. The V gene's germline CDR1 is KGHSH and CDR2 LQKENI. CDR3 amino acids: CASSPLEGVGELFF. As DNA, the CDR3 is TGTGCCAGCTCACCACTCGAGGGGGTCGGGGAGCTGTTTTTT.

CDR3 protein: CASTLGQGPEKLFF. The CDR3 bases are TGTGCCAGCACCTTGGGTCAGGGCCCTGAAAAACTGTTTTTT. V usage is TRBV28 and J usage is TRBJ1-4; D perhaps matches TRBD1 (5 bases). The CDR3 is 14 amino acids. Per germline, CDR1 MDHEN and CDR2 SYDVKM. The germline V and J ends were trimmed by 7 bases and 7 bases, with 16 bases remaining between them. The full variable domain, completed using reference TRBV28 and TRBJ1-4, is DVKVTQSSRYLVKRTGEKVFLECVQDMDHENMFWYRQDPGLGLRLIYFSYDVKMKEKGDIPEGYSVSREKKERFSLILESASTNQTSMYLCASTLGQGPEKLFFGSGTQLSVL.

This chain uses TRBV7-9 with TRBJ2-6; D possibly corresponds to TRBD1 (6 bases). This CDR3 region has 16 residues. Trimming removed 3 bases at V and 0 bases at J, with 9 bases between. The germline gives CDR1 SEHNR, CDR2 FQNEAQ (reference sequence). The CDR3 loop is CASSLTGYSGANVLTF. The CDR3 DNA follows: TGTGCCAGCAGCTTGACAGGTTACTCTGGGGCCAACGTCCTGACTTTC.

The V gene is TRBV19, the J gene TRBJ1-5; 10 nucleotides align to TRBD1. J gave up 15 bases and V 7 bases, and 6 bases lay outside the gene matches. The CDR3 spans 11 residues. Germline loops: CDR1 LNHDA, CDR2 SQIVND (reference sequence). The CDR3 bases are TGTGCCAGTAATTTGGGACAGGGGTGGCATTTT. It encodes CASNLGQGWHF.

The V and J genes are TRBV5-6 and TRBJ2-7, with 7 nucleotides matching TRBD1. The CDR3 runs to 15 residues. CDR1 SGHDT and CDR2 YYEEEE come from the germline V gene. CDR3 sequence reads: CASRLAYRGPYEQYV. The CDR3 DNA is TGTGCCAGCAGGTTGGCGTACAGGGGTCCATACGAGCAGTACGTC.